The clone carrying this T cell receptor (beta chain) came up many times. To make TCR beta libraries, researchers used iRepertoire HTBI primers and Arm-PCR of CDR3 regions. Each CDR3 protein is one row after TCRdb ran MiXCR on the multiplex PCR reads. The sample records over 450,000 distinct CDR3 sequences, 20% to 25% being singletons. This entry comes from a study of regulatory T cells in long-lasting Graves disease. Time point denoted: persistent/refractory GD, antithyroid drugs over 5 years with positive TRAb. Isolated PBMC RNA provided the starting material for the TCR library. The V and J ends lost 1 base and 2 bases respectively, with 8 bases between them. The germline CDR1 and CDR2 sequences are MDHEN and SYDVKM. The CDR3 contains 14 residues.

This specimen was peripheral blood mononuclear cells (PBMCs), taken when the disease was refractory, from a patient treated with antithyroid drugs. The sequence derives from a female donor with Graves disease. This sequence joins TRBV28 and TRBJ1-2, with D hard to call. In nucleotides, the CDR3 is TGTGCCAGCAGTTTATCCCAGACCAACTATGGCTACACCTTC. Translated: CASSLSQTNYGYTF.